The 3 T cell receptor beta chains below come from one sample, sequenced in a study of T cell changes during pregnancy in multiple sclerosis. Data came from immunoSEQ multiplex PCR; TCRdb stores just in-frame clones and leaves some out. The sample contains about 40,000 clones, about 90% of which appear only once. Sample: peripheral blood, taken in the first trimester of pregnancy. The receptors stem from a female donor in good health, enrolled as a control in a pregnancy study.

The chain employs TRBV19 and TRBJ2-7; 8 nucleotides align to TRBD1. Germline assignment: CDR1 LNHDA and CDR2 SQIVND (reference sequence). The CDR3 runs to 14 residues. J gave up 4 bases and V 4 bases, and 6 bases lay outside the gene matches. Here the CDR3 DNA reads TGTGCCAGTAGTACGGACAGGGCGGGATACGAGCAGTACTTC. This encodes CASSTDRAGYEQYF.

CDR3 sequence (DNA): TGTGCCAGCCAGCGAGGGGGCGGCTATGGCTACACCTTC. Protein sequence: CASQRGGGYGYTF. The chain uses TRBV6-5 and TRBJ1-2; 7 bases are shared with TRBD1. This CDR3 is 13 amino acids long. The germline CDR1 and CDR2 sequences are MNHEY and SVGAGI. The V segment lost 8 bases and the J segment 4 bases; nucleotides outside the gene matches: 7.

The genes are TRBV28 and TRBJ2-2, with 11 bases lining up with TRBD2. There are 16 residues in the CDR3. The ends lost 7 bases at V and 2 bases at J; junction bases unmatched: 6. CDR1 is MDHEN, CDR2 SYDVKM, per germline. The CDR3 loop is CASTHSGRANTGELFF. For the CDR3, the DNA is TGTGCCAGCACCCATAGCGGGAGGGCCAACACCGGGGAGCTGTTTTTT. Based on the CDR3 plus reference TRBV28 and TRBJ2-2, the full variable domain is DVKVTQSSRYLVKRTGEKVFLECVQDMDHENMFWYRQDPGLGLRLIYFSYDVKMKEKGDIPEGYSVSREKKERFSLILESASTNQTSMYLCASTHSGRANTGELFFGEGSRLTVL.